This TCR beta chain was profiled in a study of CD8 T cells in ankylosing spondylitis. Study conclusions and caveats: Clones linked with disease were CD8+ and fairly uncommon in the peripheral blood. From matched ankylosing spondylitis synovial fluid, disease-linked clones were reportedly recovered at significantly enriched levels. Eight or nine highly homologous variants made up a TCR beta motif that seemed to typify ankylosing spondylitis blood.

As the method for making TCR beta libraries, quantitative 5'-RACE with molecular barcodes was used. TCRdb redid the calling of the 5' RACE reads with MiXCR, one entry per CDR3 protein. The sample lists over 450,000 distinct CDR3 sequences, roughly 13% occurring once. As to this clonotype: What it recognizes is unknown.

Germline lookup yields CDR1 SEHNR and CDR2 FQNEAQ (reference sequence). The V end was cut by 5 bases, the J end by 5 bases, with 21 bases between. CDR3 length: 16 amino acids. Material: blood, either unsorted or a sorted T cell fraction (not recorded which). The source is a male donor with ankylosing spondylitis. V and J are TRBV7-9 and TRBJ2-5; D ambiguous. CDR3 loop: CASSEPSGSQRETQYF. As DNA, the CDR3 is TGTGCCAGCAGCGAACCCTCCGGGTCTCAAAGGGAGACCCAGTACTTC.